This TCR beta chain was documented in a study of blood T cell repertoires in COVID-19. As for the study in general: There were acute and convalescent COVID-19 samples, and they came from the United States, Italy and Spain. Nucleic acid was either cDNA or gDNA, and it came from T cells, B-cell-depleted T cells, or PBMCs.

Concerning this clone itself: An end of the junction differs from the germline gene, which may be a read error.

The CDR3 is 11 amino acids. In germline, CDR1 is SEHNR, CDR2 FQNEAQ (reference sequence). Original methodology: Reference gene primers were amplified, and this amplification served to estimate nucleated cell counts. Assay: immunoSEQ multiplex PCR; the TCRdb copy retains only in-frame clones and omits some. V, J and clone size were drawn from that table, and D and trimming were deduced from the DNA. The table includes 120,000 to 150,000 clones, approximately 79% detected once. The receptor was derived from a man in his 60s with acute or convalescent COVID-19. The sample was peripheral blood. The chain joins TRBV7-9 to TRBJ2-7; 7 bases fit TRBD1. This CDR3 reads CASSFKGQPVF. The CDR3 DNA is TGTGCCAGCAGCTTCAAGGGACAGCCTGTGTTC.